Listed here is a single T cell receptor (beta chain). Seattle's enrolled individuals joined amid active infection and were then monitored longitudinally. CDR1 and CDR2 (germline): MNHEY, SVGAGI. The CDR3 is made up of 14 amino acids. Trimming stripped 4 bases from V and 3 bases from J, with 10 bases between. This record belongs to a study of blood T cell repertoires in COVID-19. Study context: COVID-19 samples collected from the United States, Italy and Spain covered acute and convalescent phases. PBMCs, B-cell-depleted T cells, or T cells were the source of the cDNA or gDNA that made up the material.

Per the authors' pipeline: Counts of nucleated cells, estimated from reference gene primer amplification, were obtained. This table comes from immunoSEQ multiplex PCR, and its TCRdb copy is limited to in-frame clones, with some not included. V and J calls and clone size are copied from that table; D and trimming were computed from the DNA. The data contain about 170,000 clones, 70% to 90% of them singletons. What was sequenced was peripheral blood. The sequence was obtained from a woman between 55 and 75 years old with COVID-19, enrolled during active disease. The chain uses TRBV6-5 and TRBJ1-5; D is possibly TRBD1 (5 bases). For the CDR3, the DNA is TGTGCCAGCAGTTCGATGACAGACAATCAGCCCCAGCATTTT. This gives the protein CASSSMTDNQPQHF.